This T cell receptor beta chain emerged from a study of cytomegalovirus exposure and HLA in healthy donors. Study observations and caveats: In vitro, three CMV-associated chains proved specific for CMV antigens. Many donors carried some public TCRs, although rarity characterized most TCR sequences. The study put 150 to 200 TCR beta chains on its list as cytomegalovirus-associated.

This CDR3 spans 15 amino acids. CDR1 and CDR2 (germline): ENHRY, SYGVKD. After removal of 8 bases from V and 5 bases from J, the junction contained 12 bases not matched to a gene. Produced via immunoSEQ multiplex PCR; TCRdb's table is partial and in-frame only. The sample records fewer than 250,000 clones, approximately 90% being singletons. This clone has a single count. Its antigen is still unknown. Sequencing was carried out using PBMCs. The receptor was isolated from a man between 18 and 35 years old in good health and CMV-seronegative. The chain uses TRBV10-3 and TRBJ2-5; 9 positions agree with TRBD1. CDR3 residues: CAISPSGTGRETQYF. CDR3 DNA sequence: TGTGCCATCTCCCCCTCCGGGACAGGGAGGGAGACCCAGTACTTC.